This T cell receptor beta chain was captured by sequencing in a study of T-cell memory formation after mild COVID-19. The CDR3 contains 15 residues. CDR1 and CDR2 from the germline V gene are SEHNR and FQNEAQ (reference sequence). J lost 0 bases, V lost 5 bases, and 4 bases had no gene match. TCR alpha and TCR beta cDNA libraries carrying sample barcodes and UMIs came from 5'RACE with constant-segment primers. TCRdb re-called the 5' RACE reads through MiXCR, storing one row per CDR3 protein. The table has some 300,000 distinct CDR3 sequences, roughly 19% seen once; the top ten hold under 25%. The sequence was obtained from a young man who had mild COVID-19 (a few samples of this study predate the infection). Cell type and time point are not known. Source material: PBMCs or a T cell subset sorted from them (not recorded which). J is TRBJ1-5 and V is TRBV7-9, with 7 bases aligning to TRBD1. CDR3 residues: CASSRGQNSNQPQHF. DNA for the CDR3: TGTGCCAGCAGCCGGGGACAGAATAGCAATCAGCCCCAGCATTTT.